This T cell receptor beta chain derives from a study of Ad26.COV2.S vaccination and SARS-CoV-2 variants. Germline-derived CDR1 and CDR2 are LGHNA and YSLEER. The ends lost 4 bases at V and 4 bases at J; junction bases unmatched: 8. The CDR3 has 15 residues. Sample treatment: some 20 received Ad26.COV2.S at low or high dose, single or two shots; 5 received placebo; per-sample allocation not given. Samples were taken on day 63 after the first vaccine or placebo injection. Only in-frame clones appear in the TCRdb table, and some are missing; sequencing was by immunoSEQ multiplex PCR. The sample holds 400,000 to 450,000 clones, about nine tenths seen once.

This material consisted of peripheral blood, taken in a trial of Ad26.COV2.S vaccine versus placebo. This TCR was sampled from a person between 18 and 59 years old who received the Ad26.COV2.S COVID-19 vaccine or a placebo. The chain has TRBV4-3 and TRBJ2-7, with 9 bases matching TRBD1. Here the CDR3 DNA reads TGCGCCAGCAGCCGGGACAGGGCATCTAGATACGAGCAGTACTTC. Residues: CASSRDRASRYEQYF.